This is a list of T cell receptor beta chains from one sample in a study of cytomegalovirus exposure and HLA in healthy donors. TCRdb's copy holds only in-frame clones and misses some; the assay was immunoSEQ multiplex PCR. The sample carries roughly 200,000 clones, about an eighth recorded once. Sequences were obtained from PBMCs. The receptors were sampled from a man aged 50-60 years in good health and CMV-seropositive. The CDR3 runs from the conserved cysteine through the conserved F or W. A D gene is named only where the DNA matches it firmly. Only part of the rows carry a size: once, few, many, or a class if the clone is expanded.

cdr3_length clone_size j_call v_call d_call cdr3_nt cdr3_aa
13 few TRBJ1-4 TRBV30 NA TGTGCCTGGAGTGTCGGGTTTAATGAAAAACTGTTTTTT CAWSVGFNEKLFF
12 few TRBJ2-1 TRBV2 TRBD2 TGTGCCAGCAGTGAGGGGAGGGGTCGGCAGTTCTTC CASSEGRGRQFF
14 NA TRBJ1-1 TRBV30 TRBD1 TGTGCCTGGAGTGTACTGGAGGGGGCCGCTGAAGCTTTCTTT CAWSVLEGAAEAFF
13 NA TRBJ1-2 TRBV7-9 NA TGTGCCAGCAGGTCCGGGACTAACTATGGCTACACCTTC CASRSGTNYGYTF
18 NA TRBJ2-3 TRBV7-2 TRBD2 TGTGCCAGCAGCTTTCTCGGACTAGCGGGCAAGGGCACAGATACGCAGTATTTT CASSFLGLAGKGTDTQYF
16 few TRBJ2-7 TRBV4-3 NA TGCGCCAGCAGCCAAGATCGTACGGGTAGCTCCTACGAGCAGTACTTC CASSQDRTGSSYEQYF
14 NA TRBJ1-6 TRBV25-1 TRBD1 TGTGCCAGCAGTAGGCAGGGGGATAATTCACCCCTCCACTTT CASSRQGDNSPLHF
14 few TRBJ1-1 TRBV5-6 NA TGTGCCAGCAGCTTGACAGGGAGGAACACTGAAGCTTTCTTT CASSLTGRNTEAFF
15 few TRBJ2-1 TRBV18 NA TGTGCCAGCTCACCAAGGGCGGGCAGGTCCAATGAGCAGTTCTTC CASSPRAGRSNEQFF
14 once TRBJ2-2 TRBV27 TRBD1 TGTGCCAGCAGGGGGACAGCGAACACCGGGGAGCTGTTTTTT CASRGTANTGELFF
16 NA TRBJ2-5 TRBV19 TRBD1 TGTGCCAGTAGTACCGGACAGGGGGCGCCCCAAGAGACCCAGTACTTC CASSTGQGAPQETQYF
13 few TRBJ1-5 TRBV7-9 NA TGTGCCAGCAGCCCCCTACCCAATCAGCCCCAGCATTTT CASSPLPNQPQHF
15 NA TRBJ1-6 TRBV30 NA TGTGCCTGGAGTCCCTTGAGCTCCTATAATTCACCCCTCCACTTT CAWSPLSSYNSPLHF
15 NA TRBJ2-5 TRBV13 NA TGTGCCAGCAGCTTAGGTCGGGGAGCCCAAGAGACCCAGTACTTC CASSLGRGAQETQYF
11 NA TRBJ1-2 TRBV30 NA TGTGCCTGGCAGGGAAACTATGGCTACACCTTC CAWQGNYGYTF
12 NA TRBJ2-3 TRBV5-8 NA TGTGCCAGCAGCTTCGGTTCGCGGGCGCAGTATTTT CASSFGSRAQYF
14 few TRBJ2-3 TRBV5-4 NA TGTGCCAGCAGCCCCCGGGGAGTCCGAGATACGCAGTATTTT CASSPRGVRDTQYF
16 few TRBJ2-5 TRBV18 TRBD2 TGTGCCAGCTCACCCCTAGCGGGGGGAATTCAAGAGACCCAGTACTTC CASSPLAGGIQETQYF
14 few TRBJ1-1 TRBV5-6 NA TGTGCCAGCAGCCCGCAGGGCCGGCCCACTGAAGCTTTCTTT CASSPQGRPTEAFF
15 few TRBJ1-5 TRBV19 NA TGTGCCAGTAGTATTCAACATCGGGGGAATCAGCCCCAGCATTTT CASSIQHRGNQPQHF
13 few TRBJ2-5 TRBV29-1 NA TGCAGCGTCTTAGACACTCCGGCGGAGACCCAGTACTTC CSVLDTPAETQYF
14 few TRBJ1-2 TRBV7-9 NA TGTGCCAGCAGCTTAGGAGGACAGACCTATGGCTACACCTTC CASSLGGQTYGYTF
13 few TRBJ2-7 TRBV7-2 NA TGTGCCAGCAGCTCACAGGGCGGATACGAGCAGTACTTC CASSSQGGYEQYF
13 few TRBJ1-2 TRBV29-1 TRBD1 TGCAGCGTTGAAGAGCGGCAGGGGGCTGGCTACACCTTC CSVEERQGAGYTF
16 few TRBJ2-3 TRBV19 NA TGTGCCAGTAGGGGAACGGACAGAAGACTCACAGATACGCAGTATTTT CASRGTDRRLTDTQYF
14 few TRBJ1-4 TRBV28 TRBD1 TGTGCCAGCAGTTCGGGACAGGGCAACGAAAAACTGTTTTTT CASSSGQGNEKLFF